A selection of T cell receptor beta chains follows, all from one sample in a study of response to subunit inactivated influenza vaccine. MiXCR was run by TCRdb on the RT-PCR reads, yielding one entry per CDR3 protein. The top ten hold approximately 11% of the sample, which has under 850,000 distinct CDR3 sequences, approximately 17% seen once. The material sequenced was PBMCs from blood, taken roughly 5 days after vaccination. Source of these receptors: a man aged 45-60 years who received an inactivated influenza vaccine. The CDR3 runs from the conserved cysteine through the conserved F or W. The D gene is left open where the match is weak. Clone size is given for some rows only: seen once, a few or many times, or a class if the clone is expanded.

cdr3_length: 15; v_call: TRBV20-1; j_call: TRBJ2-2; d_call: TRBD2; clone_size: -; cdr3_nt: TGCAGTGCTCCAAAAAGCGGGAGGCGGACCGGGGAGCTGTTTTTT; cdr3_aa: CSAPKSGRRTGELFF
cdr3_length: 15; v_call: TRBV12-3/TRBV12-4; j_call: TRBJ1-1; d_call: -; clone_size: -; cdr3_nt: TGTGCCAGCAGTGTCCGGGACGGCCTCGGGTCTGAAGCTTTCTTT; cdr3_aa: CASSVRDGLGSEAFF
cdr3_length: 16; v_call: TRBV5-5; j_call: TRBJ2-1; d_call: TRBD2; clone_size: -; cdr3_nt: TGTGCCAGCAACCCAGGACTAGCGGGGGTGTGGAGTGAGCAGTTCTTC; cdr3_aa: CASNPGLAGVWSEQFF
cdr3_length: 19; v_call: TRBV10-3; j_call: TRBJ2-6; d_call: TRBD1; clone_size: -; cdr3_nt: TGTGCCACCAGTAGGGGGGTTCGGCAGGGGGCGTCCGGGGCCAACGTCCTGACTTTC; cdr3_aa: CATSRGVRQGASGANVLTF
cdr3_length: 16; v_call: TRBV6-2/TRBV6-3; j_call: TRBJ1-6; d_call: -; clone_size: -; cdr3_nt: TGTGCCAGCAGTTACGGAACAGGTTTCTATAATTCACCCCTCCACTTT; cdr3_aa: CASSYGTGFYNSPLHF
cdr3_length: 17; v_call: TRBV5-5; j_call: TRBJ1-6; d_call: -; clone_size: -; cdr3_nt: TGTGCCAGCAGCAATTCCGGTCCGGCTCGGGGTAATTCACCCCTCCACTTT; cdr3_aa: CASSNSGPARGNSPLHF
cdr3_length: 16; v_call: TRBV28; j_call: TRBJ2-7; d_call: TRBD2; clone_size: few; cdr3_nt: TGTGCCAGCAGTTCCGGGGGAGGGGTTTCCCACTACGAGCAGTACTTC; cdr3_aa: CASSSGGGVSHYEQYF
cdr3_length: 14; v_call: TRBV20-1; j_call: TRBJ1-5; d_call: -; clone_size: few; cdr3_nt: TGCAGTGCTAGTCGGGTTTATAGCAATCAGCCCCAGCATTTT; cdr3_aa: CSASRVYSNQPQHF
cdr3_length: 14; v_call: TRBV12-3/TRBV12-4; j_call: TRBJ2-2; d_call: -; clone_size: -; cdr3_nt: TGTGCCAGCAGGACAGGACTAGAGGTCGGGGAGCTGTTTTTT; cdr3_aa: CASRTGLEVGELFF
cdr3_length: 14; v_call: TRBV12-3/TRBV12-4; j_call: TRBJ2-7; d_call: -; clone_size: few; cdr3_nt: TGTGCCAGCAGTTTTCTGGGGCTACACTACGAGCAGTACTTC; cdr3_aa: CASSFLGLHYEQYF
cdr3_length: 15; v_call: TRBV6-1; j_call: TRBJ1-6; d_call: -; clone_size: many; cdr3_nt: TGTGCCAGCACCTCCACATCCAGTAAGGGGAATGCCCTCCACTTT; cdr3_aa: CASTSTSSKGNALHF
cdr3_length: 14; v_call: TRBV20-1; j_call: TRBJ1-6; d_call: -; clone_size: few; cdr3_nt: TGCAGTGCTTCGCGGCGCCCGGATAATTCACCCCTCCACTTT; cdr3_aa: CSASRRPDNSPLHF
cdr3_length: 13; v_call: TRBV7-2; j_call: TRBJ2-3; d_call: TRBD1; clone_size: -; cdr3_nt: TGTGCCAGCAGCGGAACGACAGGGGATACGCAGTATTTT; cdr3_aa: CASSGTTGDTQYF
cdr3_length: 15; v_call: TRBV7-6; j_call: TRBJ2-7; d_call: -; clone_size: few; cdr3_nt: TGTGCCAGCAGCTTAAGTGAGGGTGCTTTTTACGAGCAGTACTTC; cdr3_aa: CASSLSEGAFYEQYF
cdr3_length: 16; v_call: TRBV7-2; j_call: TRBJ2-3; d_call: TRBD1; clone_size: -; cdr3_nt: TGTGCCAGCAGCTCCCGGACAGGGATCGCGACAGATACGCAGTATTTT; cdr3_aa: CASSSRTGIATDTQYF
cdr3_length: 14; v_call: TRBV11-2; j_call: TRBJ2-5; d_call: TRBD1; clone_size: -; cdr3_nt: TGTGCCAGCAGCACGCCACAGGGGAAAGGGACCCAGTACTTC; cdr3_aa: CASSTPQGKGTQYF
cdr3_length: 13; v_call: TRBV20-1; j_call: TRBJ2-7; d_call: TRBD1; clone_size: many; cdr3_nt: TGCAGTGCAACCGGGACAGGGGGTATCGAGCAGTACTTC; cdr3_aa: CSATGTGGIEQYF
cdr3_length: 18; v_call: TRBV4-2; j_call: TRBJ1-4; d_call: -; clone_size: few; cdr3_nt: TGTGCCAGCAGCCAAGACCCTCTAACCGGCATTGGTAATGAAAAACTGTTTTTT; cdr3_aa: CASSQDPLTGIGNEKLFF
cdr3_length: 14; v_call: TRBV12-3/TRBV12-4; j_call: TRBJ2-2; d_call: -; clone_size: few; cdr3_nt: TGTGCCAGCAGATTGCGAGTAAACACCGGGGAGCTGTTTTTT; cdr3_aa: CASRLRVNTGELFF
cdr3_length: 13; v_call: TRBV7-9; j_call: TRBJ2-4; d_call: TRBD2; clone_size: -; cdr3_nt: TGTGCCAGCAGCCCCGGTAGCGGGGACATTCAGTACTTC; cdr3_aa: CASSPGSGDIQYF
cdr3_length: 14; v_call: TRBV15; j_call: TRBJ1-4; d_call: -; clone_size: -; cdr3_nt: TGTGCCACCAGCATGTTACAGCGTAATGAAAAACTGTTTTTT; cdr3_aa: CATSMLQRNEKLFF
cdr3_length: 15; v_call: TRBV24-1; j_call: TRBJ2-1; d_call: TRBD2; clone_size: -; cdr3_nt: TGTGCCACCAGTGATTCTAGCGGTCCTTACAATGAGCAGTTCTTC; cdr3_aa: CATSDSSGPYNEQFF
cdr3_length: 13; v_call: TRBV15; j_call: TRBJ2-1; d_call: -; clone_size: -; cdr3_nt: TGTGCCACCAGCTCGGGACTCCAAAGCGAGCAGTTCTTC; cdr3_aa: CATSSGLQSEQFF
cdr3_length: 15; v_call: TRBV3-1; j_call: TRBJ1-2; d_call: TRBD1; clone_size: -; cdr3_nt: TGTGCCAGCAGCCGATTGGACAGGGCTAACTATGGCTACACCTTC; cdr3_aa: CASSRLDRANYGYTF
cdr3_length: 17; v_call: TRBV5-1; j_call: TRBJ2-2; d_call: -; clone_size: many; cdr3_nt: TGCGCCAGCAGCCGGAGGGCCGGAGCGGCGAACACCGGGGAGCTGTTTTTT; cdr3_aa: CASSRRAGAANTGELFF
cdr3_length: 14; v_call: TRBV7-9; j_call: TRBJ1-1; d_call: -; clone_size: -; cdr3_nt: TGTGCCAGCAGCTTGACGGACAGTACTTCTGAAGCTTTCTTT; cdr3_aa: CASSLTDSTSEAFF
cdr3_length: 11; v_call: TRBV29-1; j_call: TRBJ1-2; d_call: -; clone_size: few; cdr3_nt: TGCAGCGGTGAAGGCTACTATGGCTACACCTTC; cdr3_aa: CSGEGYYGYTF
cdr3_length: 15; v_call: TRBV20-1; j_call: TRBJ2-6; d_call: TRBD2; clone_size: -; cdr3_nt: TGCAGTGCTAAACTAGCGGGATCCGGGGCCAACGTCCTGACTTTC; cdr3_aa: CSAKLAGSGANVLTF
cdr3_length: 14; v_call: TRBV20-1; j_call: TRBJ2-1; d_call: -; clone_size: few; cdr3_nt: TGCAGTGTTACCTTGGGGGTCCATATCAATGAGCAGTTCTTC; cdr3_aa: CSVTLGVHINEQFF
cdr3_length: 14; v_call: TRBV2; j_call: TRBJ2-7; d_call: -; clone_size: few; cdr3_nt: TGTGCCAGCAGTGAAGGCAGAGGACATATCGAGCAGTACTTC; cdr3_aa: CASSEGRGHIEQYF
cdr3_length: 13; v_call: TRBV7-2; j_call: TRBJ1-3; d_call: -; clone_size: -; cdr3_nt: TGTGCCAGCAGCTTAGAGTTTGGAAACACCATATATTTT; cdr3_aa: CASSLEFGNTIYF
cdr3_length: 15; v_call: TRBV5-4; j_call: TRBJ2-5; d_call: -; clone_size: -; cdr3_nt: TGTGCCAGCAGCTTGGATGTTCAGGGGGGAGAGACCCAGTACTTC; cdr3_aa: CASSLDVQGGETQYF
cdr3_length: 13; v_call: TRBV5-6; j_call: TRBJ1-2; d_call: -; clone_size: -; cdr3_nt: TGTGCCAGCAGCTCGGACGCAAACTATGGCTACACCTTC; cdr3_aa: CASSSDANYGYTF
cdr3_length: 14; v_call: TRBV14; j_call: TRBJ2-5; d_call: -; clone_size: few; cdr3_nt: TGTGCCAGCAACGGACGGGGGAACCAAGAGACCCAGTACTTC; cdr3_aa: CASNGRGNQETQYF
cdr3_length: 17; v_call: TRBV28; j_call: TRBJ2-6; d_call: -; clone_size: -; cdr3_nt: TGTGCCAGCAGTTTGAGGGGGGGGAGCTCTGGGGCCAACGTCCTGACTTTC; cdr3_aa: CASSLRGGSSGANVLTF
cdr3_length: 14; v_call: TRBV18; j_call: TRBJ1-6; d_call: -; clone_size: -; cdr3_nt: TGTGCCAGCTCTCCGAGGAGGGATAATTCACCCCTCCACTTT; cdr3_aa: CASSPRRDNSPLHF
cdr3_length: 14; v_call: TRBV6-2/TRBV6-3; j_call: TRBJ2-5; d_call: -; clone_size: few; cdr3_nt: TGTGCCAGCAGGACGGCTTATAAAGGGGAGACCCAGTACTTC; cdr3_aa: CASRTAYKGETQYF
cdr3_length: 14; v_call: TRBV7-2; j_call: TRBJ2-7; d_call: -; clone_size: many; cdr3_nt: TGTGCCAGCAGCATCAGACAGGTTTCCTACGAGCAGTACTTC; cdr3_aa: CASSIRQVSYEQYF
cdr3_length: 14; v_call: TRBV18; j_call: TRBJ1-2; d_call: -; clone_size: -; cdr3_nt: TGTGCCAGCTCACCAACCAGGGGATCTTACGGCTACACCTTC; cdr3_aa: CASSPTRGSYGYTF
cdr3_length: 14; v_call: TRBV20-1; j_call: TRBJ2-3; d_call: -; clone_size: few; cdr3_nt: TGCAGTGCTAGAGGGAACAGGGACGTAGATACGCAGTATTTT; cdr3_aa: CSARGNRDVDTQYF
cdr3_length: 13; v_call: TRBV7-9; j_call: TRBJ2-2; d_call: TRBD2; clone_size: many; cdr3_nt: TGTGCCAGCAGTAGCGGGGGCACCGGGGAGCTGTTTTTT; cdr3_aa: CASSSGGTGELFF
cdr3_length: 17; v_call: TRBV12-3/TRBV12-4; j_call: TRBJ2-2; d_call: TRBD2; clone_size: many; cdr3_nt: TGTGCCAGCAGTGAAAATAGCGGGAGACGGGTATCCGGGGAGCTGTTTTTT; cdr3_aa: CASSENSGRRVSGELFF
cdr3_length: 15; v_call: TRBV2; j_call: TRBJ2-2; d_call: -; clone_size: few; cdr3_nt: TGTGCCAGCAGTGAAGCCTCTCGACGGGCCGGGGAGCTGTTTTTT; cdr3_aa: CASSEASRRAGELFF
cdr3_length: 15; v_call: TRBV6-2/TRBV6-3; j_call: TRBJ2-1; d_call: TRBD1; clone_size: few; cdr3_nt: TGTGCCAGCAGTTATGAGGGGACAGGAATAGATGAGCAGTTCTTC; cdr3_aa: CASSYEGTGIDEQFF
cdr3_length: 16; v_call: TRBV20-1; j_call: TRBJ1-5; d_call: -; clone_size: many; cdr3_nt: TGCAGTGCTAGGGGGGGCGTCCGAGCGAGCAATCAGCCCCAGCATTTT; cdr3_aa: CSARGGVRASNQPQHF